This T cell receptor (beta chain) was found in a study of PD-1 blockade in classical Hodgkin lymphoma. Measured with immunoSEQ multiplex PCR; TCRdb has only the in-frame clones, and not every one. The repertoire holds under 7,000 clones, with around three quarters as singletons. The germline CDR1 and CDR2 sequences are SGHRS and YFSETQ. The CDR3 length is 16 residues. V dropped 4 bases and J dropped 8 bases, with 24 bases sitting between them. In every patient, relapse followed autologous stem cell transplantation, while exposure to brentuximab vedotin differed. Study results and limitations: Whatever underlies the repertoire differences (possibly disease activity or prior therapy) remains undefined. Baseline diversity was lower in partial responders and progressors than complete responders. Patients starting nivolumab less than 1 year after ASCT had lower diversity and were excluded from later analyses. The study found that TCR diversity rose significantly by C4D1 in CD4+ but not CD8+ cells.

A note on this clone: Its target is unknown.

This receptor was identified in a human donor with classical Hodgkin lymphoma. Sequenced here: peripheral blood mononuclear cells (PBMCs), sampled at baseline. This sequence joins TRBV5-1 and TRBJ1-1; TRBD1 might be the D (5 bases). CDR3 DNA sequence: TGCGCCAGCAGCCTTCTCGGCCATACCGGGACCGGAGAAGCTTTCTTT. It encodes CASSLLGHTGTGEAFF. The complete variable domain, with remaining parts taken from reference TRBV5-1 and TRBJ1-1, reads KAGVTQTPRYLIKTRGQQVTLSCSPISGHRSVSWYQQTPGQGLQFLFEYFSETQRNKGNFPGRFSGRQFSNSRSEMNVSTLELGDSALYLCASSLLGHTGTGEAFFGQGTRLTVV.